This T cell receptor (beta chain) was sequenced in a study of cytomegalovirus exposure and HLA in healthy donors. The study ran its PCR with 60 Vbeta and 13 Jbeta primers. The assay was immunoSEQ multiplex PCR, and TCRdb's table has in-frame clones only and misses some. The data show around 190,000 clones, 65% to 85% seen once. The CDR3 totals 14 residues. Deletions cut 8 bases from V and 7 bases from J, with 18 bases between. Germline CDR1 is MNHNS and CDR2 is SASEGT. This clone occurred once. The TCR comes from a woman in her 30s in good health and CMV-seronegative. The source material was PBMCs. The V gene is TRBV6-1, the J gene TRBJ1-5; TRBD1 is a possible D gene (6 bases). The CDR3 region is CASFSTDRGQPQHF. The CDR3 bases are TGTGCCAGCTTTAGTACGGACAGAGGGCAGCCCCAGCATTTT.